This T cell receptor beta chain was captured in a study of T cells after yellow fever vaccination. The 5'RACE template-switching step produced TCR cDNA and added a universal primer site and UMIs. TCRdb redid the calling of the 5' RACE reads with MiXCR, one entry per CDR3 protein. The sample holds hundreds of thousands of distinct CDR3 sequences, 7.5% to 9.5% seen once. Concerning this clonotype itself: Antigen unknown.

Notes on the study in general: Booster samples showed a return of most primary-vaccination clones (around 96% CD4, 85% to 90% CD8). Secondary responses were weaker yet peaked faster, day 5 versus 15.

The germline CDR1 and CDR2 sequences are SGHDT and YYEEEE. V dropped 1 base and J dropped 3 bases, with 5 bases sitting between them. CDR3 length equals 12 residues. The chain recombines TRBV5-6 with TRBJ2-7; D gene ambiguous. The TCR was taken from a man between 18 and 29 years old who received the YFV17D yellow fever vaccine. The sample was CD4+ T cells sorted from PBMCs, taken 5 days after the yellow fever booster vaccination. CDR3 region: CASSLLGYEQYF. The CDR3, as DNA: TGTGCCAGCAGCTTGTTAGGCTACGAGCAGTACTTC.